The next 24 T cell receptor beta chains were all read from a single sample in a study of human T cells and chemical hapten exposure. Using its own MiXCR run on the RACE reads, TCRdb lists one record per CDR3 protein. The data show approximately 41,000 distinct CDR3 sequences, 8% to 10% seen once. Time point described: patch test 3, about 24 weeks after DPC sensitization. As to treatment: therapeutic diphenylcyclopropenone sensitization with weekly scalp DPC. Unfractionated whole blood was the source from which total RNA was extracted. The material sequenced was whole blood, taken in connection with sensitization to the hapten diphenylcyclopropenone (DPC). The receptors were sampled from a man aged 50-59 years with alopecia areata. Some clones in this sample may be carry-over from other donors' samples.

CDR3 residues: CASSLKGTGTIYF. CDR3 bases: TGTGCCAGCAGCTTAAAAGGGACAGGGACCATATATTTT. The rearrangement joins TRBV7-2 to TRBJ1-3; 9 positions agree with TRBD1. The V segment lost 2 bases and the J segment 10 bases; nucleotides outside the gene matches: 3. In germline, CDR1 is SGHTA, CDR2 FQGNSA. The CDR3 runs to 13 residues.

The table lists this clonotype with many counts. The CDR3 loop is CASSLSLAGASEQFF. In nucleotides, the CDR3 is TGTGCCAGCAGCTTAAGCCTAGCGGGAGCGAGTGAGCAGTTCTTC. The J gene is TRBJ2-1, the V gene TRBV7-3, with TRBD2 identical over 10 bases. The CDR3 has 15 amino acids. Losses at the gene ends were 1 base for V and 9 bases for J; bases not matched to a gene: 6. CDR1 and CDR2 from the germline V gene are SGHTA and FQGTGA.

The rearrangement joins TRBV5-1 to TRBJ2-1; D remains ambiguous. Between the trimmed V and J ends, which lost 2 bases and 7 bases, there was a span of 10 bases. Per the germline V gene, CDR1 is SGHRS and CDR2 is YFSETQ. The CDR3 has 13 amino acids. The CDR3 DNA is TGCGCCAGCAGCTTCCGCCTGGTGAATGAGCAGTTCTTC. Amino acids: CASSFRLVNEQFF.

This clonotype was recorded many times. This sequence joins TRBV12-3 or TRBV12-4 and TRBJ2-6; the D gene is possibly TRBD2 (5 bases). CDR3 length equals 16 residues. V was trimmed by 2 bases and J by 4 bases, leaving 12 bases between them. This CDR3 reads CASSLWLEGGANVLTF. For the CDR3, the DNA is TGTGCCAGCAGTTTATGGTTAGAGGGAGGGGCCAACGTCCTGACTTTC.

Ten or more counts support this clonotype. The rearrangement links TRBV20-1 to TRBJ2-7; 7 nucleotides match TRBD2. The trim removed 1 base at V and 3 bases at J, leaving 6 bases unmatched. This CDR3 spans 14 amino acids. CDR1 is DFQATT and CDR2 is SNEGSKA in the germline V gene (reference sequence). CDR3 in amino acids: CSARVRGLYYEQYF. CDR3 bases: TGCAGTGCTAGAGTAAGGGGACTATACTACGAGCAGTACTTC.

CDR3 in amino acids: CASSLGGVTNEKLFF. DNA of the CDR3: TGTGCCAGCAGCTTAGGAGGGGTCACTAATGAAAAACTGTTTTTT. The V call is TRBV7-2, the J call TRBJ1-4, with a tentative D call TRBD1 (5 bases). The CDR3 has 15 residues. Germline V gene data show CDR1 as SGHTA and CDR2 as FQGNSA. V was cut by 1 base and J by 2 bases, with 8 bases left in between.

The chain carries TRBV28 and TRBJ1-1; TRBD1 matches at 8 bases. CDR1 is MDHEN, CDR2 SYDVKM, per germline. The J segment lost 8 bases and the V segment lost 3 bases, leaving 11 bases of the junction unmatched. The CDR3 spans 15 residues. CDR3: CASSLVITGGAEAFF. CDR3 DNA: TGTGCCAGCAGTTTGGTTATTACAGGGGGGGCCGAAGCTTTCTTT.

CDR3 in DNA: TGCAGTGCCATAGCGTTGAACACCGGGGAGCTGTTTTTT. This translates into CSAIALNTGELFF. The J gene is TRBJ2-2, the V gene TRBV20-1; possible D gene TRBD2, 5 bases. V was shortened by 6 bases and J by 1 base, with 9 bases between the two germline ends. The CDR3 covers 13 residues. CDR1 and CDR2 (germline): DFQATT, SNEGSKA (reference sequence).

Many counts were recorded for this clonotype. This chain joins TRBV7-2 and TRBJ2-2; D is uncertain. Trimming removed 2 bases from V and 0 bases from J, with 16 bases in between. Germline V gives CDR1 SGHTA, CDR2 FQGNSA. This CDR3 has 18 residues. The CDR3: CASSLRMLAETNTGELFF. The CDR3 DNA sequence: TGTGCCAGCAGCTTAAGGATGTTAGCAGAAACGAACACCGGGGAGCTGTTTTTT.

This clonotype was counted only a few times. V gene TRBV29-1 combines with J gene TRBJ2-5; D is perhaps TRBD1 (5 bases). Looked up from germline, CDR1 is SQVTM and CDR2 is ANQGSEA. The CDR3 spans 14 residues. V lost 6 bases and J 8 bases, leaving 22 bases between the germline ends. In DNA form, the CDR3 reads TGCAGCGTACTGAGACAGAGCCCCGGTGGTACCCAGTACTTC. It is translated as CSVLRQSPGGTQYF.

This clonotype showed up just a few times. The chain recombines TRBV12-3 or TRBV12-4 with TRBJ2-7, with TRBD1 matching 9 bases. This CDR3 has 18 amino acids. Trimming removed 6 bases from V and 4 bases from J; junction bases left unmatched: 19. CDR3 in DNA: TGTGCCAGCAGACCCCCTGGCGCCGGGACAGGGTACGGTTACGAGCAGTACTTC. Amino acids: CASRPPGAGTGYGYEQYF.

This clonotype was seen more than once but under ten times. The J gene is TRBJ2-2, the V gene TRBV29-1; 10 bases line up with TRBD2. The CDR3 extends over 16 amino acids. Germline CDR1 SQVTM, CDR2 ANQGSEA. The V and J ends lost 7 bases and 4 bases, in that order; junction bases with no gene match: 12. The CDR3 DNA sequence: TGCAGCGGCAGGCTAGCGGGAGTTCCAGGCACCGGGGAGCTGTTTTTT. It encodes CSGRLAGVPGTGELFF.

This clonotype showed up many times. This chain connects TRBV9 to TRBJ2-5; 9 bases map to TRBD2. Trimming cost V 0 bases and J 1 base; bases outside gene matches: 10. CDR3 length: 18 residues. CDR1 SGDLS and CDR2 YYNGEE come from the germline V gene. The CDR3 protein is CASSVGPTTSGSQETQYF. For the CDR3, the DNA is TGTGCCAGCAGCGTAGGCCCCACGACTAGCGGATCCCAAGAGACCCAGTACTTC.

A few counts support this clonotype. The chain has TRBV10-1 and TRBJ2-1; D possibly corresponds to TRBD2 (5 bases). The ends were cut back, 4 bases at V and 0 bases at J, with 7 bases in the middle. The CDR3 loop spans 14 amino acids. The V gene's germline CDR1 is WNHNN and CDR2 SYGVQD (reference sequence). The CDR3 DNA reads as TGCGCCAGCAGTGCGGGGTCCTCCTACAATGAGCAGTTCTTC. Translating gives CASSAGSSYNEQFF.

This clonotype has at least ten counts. The CDR3 protein is CASSLEGQGTEGYTF. The CDR3 bases are TGTGCCAGCAGCTTAGAGGGACAGGGGACGGAAGGCTACACCTTC. The chain has TRBV11-2 and TRBJ1-2; 10 positions match TRBD1. V trimming: 0 bases; J trimming: 8 bases; junction bases outside the gene matches: 6. The CDR3 is 15 amino acids. Germline CDR1 and CDR2: SGHAT and FQNNGV.

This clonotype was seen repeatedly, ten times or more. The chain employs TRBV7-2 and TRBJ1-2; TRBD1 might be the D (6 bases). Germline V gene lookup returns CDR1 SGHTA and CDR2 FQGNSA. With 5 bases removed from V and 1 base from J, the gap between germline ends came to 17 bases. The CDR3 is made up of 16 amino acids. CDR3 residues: CASSPDSTSNNYGYTF. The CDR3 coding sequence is TGTGCCAGCAGCCCGGACAGTACTTCCAATAACTATGGCTACACCTTC.

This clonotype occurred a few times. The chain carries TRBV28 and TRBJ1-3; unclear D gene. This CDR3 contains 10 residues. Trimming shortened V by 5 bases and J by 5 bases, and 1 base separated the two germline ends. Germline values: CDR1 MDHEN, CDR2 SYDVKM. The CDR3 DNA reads TGTGCCAGCAGTCGAAACACCATATATTTT. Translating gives CASSRNTIYF.

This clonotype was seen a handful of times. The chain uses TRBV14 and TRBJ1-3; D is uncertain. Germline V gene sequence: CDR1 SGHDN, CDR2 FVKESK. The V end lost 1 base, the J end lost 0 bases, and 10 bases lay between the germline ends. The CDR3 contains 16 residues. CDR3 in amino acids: CASSQGYSLSGNTIYF. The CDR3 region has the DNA TGTGCCAGCAGCCAAGGGTACAGCCTCTCTGGAAACACCATATATTTT.

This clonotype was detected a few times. The CDR3, as DNA: TGTGCCAGCAGCGTAGGTCCCGGACAGTACAATGAGCAGTTCTTC. It is translated as CASSVGPGQYNEQFF. The V gene is TRBV9, the J gene TRBJ2-1; TRBD1 is a possible D gene (6 bases). The germline V and J ends were trimmed by 0 bases and 4 bases, with 11 bases remaining between them. This CDR3 spans 15 amino acids. CDR1 is SGDLS, CDR2 YYNGEE, per germline.

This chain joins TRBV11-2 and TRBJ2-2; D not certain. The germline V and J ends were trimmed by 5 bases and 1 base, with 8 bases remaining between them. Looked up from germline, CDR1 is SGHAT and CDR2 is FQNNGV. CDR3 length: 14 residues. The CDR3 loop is CASSPDQNTGELFF. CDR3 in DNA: TGTGCCAGCAGCCCAGACCAGAACACCGGGGAGCTGTTTTTT.

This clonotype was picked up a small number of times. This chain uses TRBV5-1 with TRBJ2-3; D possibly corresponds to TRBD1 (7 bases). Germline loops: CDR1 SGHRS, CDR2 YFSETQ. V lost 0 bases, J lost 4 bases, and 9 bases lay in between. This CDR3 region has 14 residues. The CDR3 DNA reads TGCGCCAGCAGCTTGGGGAGGGGGCCAGATACGCAGTATTTT. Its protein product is CASSLGRGPDTQYF.

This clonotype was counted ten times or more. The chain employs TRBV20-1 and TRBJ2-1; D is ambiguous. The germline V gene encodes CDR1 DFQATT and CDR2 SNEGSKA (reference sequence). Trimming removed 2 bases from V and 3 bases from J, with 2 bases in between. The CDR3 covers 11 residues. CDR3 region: CSARIYNEQFF. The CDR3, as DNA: TGCAGTGCTAGAATCTACAATGAGCAGTTCTTC.

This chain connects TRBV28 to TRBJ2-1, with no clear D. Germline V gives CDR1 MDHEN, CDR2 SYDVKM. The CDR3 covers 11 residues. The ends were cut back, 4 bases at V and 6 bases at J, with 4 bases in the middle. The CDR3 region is CASSSSNEQFF. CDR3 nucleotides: TGTGCCAGCAGTTCATCCAATGAGCAGTTCTTC.

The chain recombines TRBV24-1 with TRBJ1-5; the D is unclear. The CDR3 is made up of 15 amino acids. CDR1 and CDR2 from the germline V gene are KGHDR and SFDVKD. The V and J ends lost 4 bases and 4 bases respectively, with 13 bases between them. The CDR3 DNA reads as TGTGCCACCAGTGACCCCATGGGAGGAAATCAGCCCCAGCATTTT. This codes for CATSDPMGGNQPQHF.